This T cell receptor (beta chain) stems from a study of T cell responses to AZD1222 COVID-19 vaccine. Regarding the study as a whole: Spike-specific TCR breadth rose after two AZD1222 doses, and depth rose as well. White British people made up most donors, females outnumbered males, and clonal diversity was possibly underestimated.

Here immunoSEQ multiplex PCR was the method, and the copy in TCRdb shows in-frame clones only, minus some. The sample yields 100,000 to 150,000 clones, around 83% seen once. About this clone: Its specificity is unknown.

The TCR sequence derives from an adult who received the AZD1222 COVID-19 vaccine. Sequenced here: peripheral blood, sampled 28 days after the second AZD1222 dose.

The CDR3 spells CSVAGEGQPQHF. Here the CDR3 DNA reads TGCAGCGTTGCTGGGGAAGGCCAGCCCCAGCATTTT. V is TRBV29-1 and J is TRBJ1-5; D not resolved. The V end lost 4 bases, the J end lost 7 bases, and 11 bases lay between the germline ends. The CDR3 length is 12 residues. Germline values: CDR1 SQVTM, CDR2 ANQGSEA.